This TCR beta chain appears in the sequencing data of a study of cytomegalovirus exposure and HLA in healthy donors. Findings and limits, study-wide: When the data were analyzed later, several of the most significant clusters appeared to be linked to common viral pathogens. In terms of immune exposure information, only CMV serostatus was available.

It was with 60 Vbeta and 13 Jbeta primers that the PCR ran. Sequenced by immunoSEQ multiplex PCR; TCRdb stores in-frame clones only, minus some. The sample contains 120,000 or so clones, about 79% of which appear only once. About this clone: Its target is not known.

The CDR3 is made up of 15 amino acids. The germline CDR1 and CDR2 sequences are SGHRS and YFSETQ. J was trimmed by 1 base and V by 0 bases; bases with no gene match: 2. The rearrangement uses TRBV5-1 and TRBJ1-1; 8 nucleotides match TRBD1. This clonotype was sampled from a woman aged 45-60 years in good health and CMV-seronegative. Sequenced material: PBMCs. The CDR3 sequence: CASSLGDRKNTEAFF. DNA of the CDR3: TGCGCCAGCAGCTTGGGGGACAGGAAGAACACTGAAGCTTTCTTT.